Listed here is a single T cell receptor (beta chain). Sequence at one end of the junction differs from germline and may be a read error. This sample was included in a study of cytomegalovirus exposure and HLA in healthy donors. Overall study: The 110 million or so unique TCR beta sequences, from about 170 million T cells, were found by an earlier analysis.

A multiplex PCR was run with 60 Vbeta primers and 13 Jbeta primers. Some clones are missing from TCRdb's copy, which holds only in-frame ones; the method was immunoSEQ multiplex PCR. The data show around 190,000 clones, approximately 80% seen once. Sample: PBMCs. The TCR was taken from a female donor in good health and CMV-seronegative.

The DNA for the CDR3 is TGTGCCAGCAGGCCGGGACTAGCGGGTTTACACCAGGAGACCCAGTACTTC. Translation gives CASRPGLAGLHQETQYF. The genes are TRBV27 and TRBJ2-5, with 12 bases aligning to TRBD2. This CDR3 is 17 amino acids long. Looked up from germline, CDR1 is MNHEY and CDR2 is SMNVEV (reference sequence).